The source of this TCR beta chain is a study of identical twins. This clonotype appeared a few times. Its antigen is currently unknown. TCRdb recomputed calls from the 5' RACE reads with MiXCR, one row per CDR3 protein. The sample lists some 210,000 distinct CDR3 sequences; 15% to 20% were seen once. Study conclusions and caveats: Out-of-frame TCR alpha sharing in monozygotic twins exceeded recombination model predictions.

The CDR3 consists of 16 residues. Germline lookup yields CDR1 LGHNA and CDR2 YNFKEQ. V dropped 3 bases and J dropped 2 bases, with 15 bases sitting between them. These data also featured in a second study, about T cells expressing NK-cell markers.

The V call is TRBV4-2, the J call TRBJ2-3, with a tentative D call TRBD1 (5 bases). The receptor was derived from a woman aged 18-29 years in good health. Material for sequencing was CD8+ T cells sorted from blood. In DNA form, the CDR3 reads TGTGCCAGCAGCCATGGGGCCGGCGGCAACACAGATACGCAGTATTTT. Its protein is CASSHGAGGNTDTQYF.